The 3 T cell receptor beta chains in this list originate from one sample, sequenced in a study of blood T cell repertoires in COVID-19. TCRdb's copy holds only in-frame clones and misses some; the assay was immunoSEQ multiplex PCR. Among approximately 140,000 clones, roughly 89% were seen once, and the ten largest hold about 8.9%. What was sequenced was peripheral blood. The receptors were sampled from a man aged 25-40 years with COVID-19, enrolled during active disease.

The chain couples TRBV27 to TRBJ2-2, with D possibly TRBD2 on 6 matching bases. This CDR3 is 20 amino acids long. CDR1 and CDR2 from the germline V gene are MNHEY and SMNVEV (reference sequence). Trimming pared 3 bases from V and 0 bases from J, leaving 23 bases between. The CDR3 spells CASSLIPWDSEGPNTGELFF. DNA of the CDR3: TGTGCCAGCAGTTTGATTCCCTGGGACTCAGAGGGGCCGAACACCGGGGAGCTGTTTTTT.

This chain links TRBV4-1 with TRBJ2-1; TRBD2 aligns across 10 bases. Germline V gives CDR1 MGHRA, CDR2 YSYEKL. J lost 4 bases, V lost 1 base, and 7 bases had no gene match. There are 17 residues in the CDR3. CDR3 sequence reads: CASSQVFGLAEYNEQFF. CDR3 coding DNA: TGCGCCAGCAGCCAAGTTTTTGGACTAGCGGAATACAATGAGCAGTTCTTC.

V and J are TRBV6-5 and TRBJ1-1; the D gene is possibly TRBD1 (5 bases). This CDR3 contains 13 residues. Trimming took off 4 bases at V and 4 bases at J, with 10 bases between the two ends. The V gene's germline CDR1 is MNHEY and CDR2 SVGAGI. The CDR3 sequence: CASSLGRGTEAFF. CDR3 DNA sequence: TGTGCCAGCAGTTTGGGGAGGGGCACTGAAGCTTTCTTT.